The 23 T cell receptor beta chains below come from one sample, sequenced in a study of blood T cell repertoires in COVID-19. TCRdb's copy holds only in-frame clones and misses some; the assay was immunoSEQ multiplex PCR. In the table there are around 200,000 clones, about 85% of which are singletons. Input material: peripheral blood. The source is a woman aged 80 or over with active or convalescent COVID-19.

The rearrangement links TRBV11-1 to TRBJ1-1, with unresolved D. This CDR3 contains 14 residues. CDR1 is SGHAT and CDR2 is FQDESV in the germline V gene (reference sequence). V was cut by 3 bases and J by 1 base, with 9 bases left in between. The CDR3 here is CASSFSSANTEAFF. CDR3 in DNA: TGTGCCAGCAGCTTCTCCAGCGCGAACACTGAAGCTTTCTTT.

This clone has just a few counts. The V and J genes are TRBV28 and TRBJ1-5, with D unclear. Germline CDR1 MDHEN, CDR2 SYDVKM. Trimming cost V 5 bases and J 3 bases, with 11 bases left between them. The CDR3 is 14 residues long. CDR3 protein: CASSGRGFNQPQHF. In DNA form, the CDR3 reads TGTGCCAGCAGTGGCCGGGGATTCAATCAGCCCCAGCATTTT.

The chain recombines TRBV3-1 (or the pseudogene TRBV3-2) with TRBJ2-7; a possible D gene is TRBD2 (7 bases). This CDR3 is 17 amino acids long. Trimming took 3 bases from V and 1 from J, leaving 19 bases between them. CDR1 LGHDT and CDR2 YNNKEL come from the germline V gene (reference sequence). CDR3 bases: TGTGCCAGCAGCCATGGCCGGGGGCTAGCGGCTTCCTACGAGCAGTACTTC. It yields the protein CASSHGRGLAASYEQYF.

The V gene is TRBV9, the J gene TRBJ2-1, with 11 nucleotides matching TRBD2. V was pared by 0 bases and J by 6 bases, with 5 bases of the junction left unmatched. Germline V gene sequence: CDR1 SGDLS, CDR2 YYNGEE. The CDR3 spans 16 residues. The CDR3 DNA sequence: TGTGCCAGCAGCGTAGATCTTAGCGGGAGGGCCAATGAGCAGTTCTTC. The encoded protein is CASSVDLSGRANEQFF.

This clone was seen more than once but under ten times. The chain combines TRBV7-6 with TRBJ2-3; 13 bases line up with TRBD2. With 2 bases clipped from V and 1 base from J, the junction kept 3 bases outside the gene matches. The V gene's germline CDR1 is SGHVS and CDR2 FNYEAQ. CDR3 size: 17 residues. In nucleotides, the CDR3 is TGTGCCAGCAGCTTATTAGGGACTAGCGGGGGCACAGATACGCAGTATTTT. Residues: CASSLLGTSGGTDTQYF.

CDR3 protein: CAWSVDRPNYGYTF. CDR3 coding DNA: TGTGCCTGGAGTGTAGACAGGCCTAACTATGGCTACACCTTC. The V gene is TRBV30, the J gene TRBJ1-2, with D possibly matching TRBD1 (6 bases). This CDR3 is 14 amino acids long. CDR1 GTSNPN and CDR2 SVGIG come from the germline V gene (reference sequence). V was pared by 0 bases and J by 0 bases, with 8 bases between. Full variable domain (remainder filled in from reference TRBV30 and TRBJ1-2): SQTIHQWPATLVQPVGSPLSLECTVEGTSNPNLYWYRQAAGRGLQLLFYSVGIGQISSEVPQNLSASRPQDRQFILSSKKLLLSDSGFYLCAWSVDRPNYGYTFGSGTRLTVV.

The gene calls are TRBV3-1 (or the pseudogene TRBV3-2) and TRBJ2-7, with D perhaps matching TRBD2 (6 bases). Deletions cut 2 bases from V and 5 bases from J, with 13 bases between. The CDR3 runs to 14 residues. Germline CDR1 is LGHDT and CDR2 is YNNKEL (reference sequence). The CDR3 nucleotides are TGTGCCAGCAGCCAATCCGGGAGTGGCAACGAGCAGTACTTC. This sequence encodes CASSQSGSGNEQYF.

The chain combines TRBV27 with TRBJ1-2, with TRBD1 matching over 7 bases. The J segment lost 5 bases and the V segment lost 5 bases, leaving 2 bases of the junction unmatched. CDR1 is MNHEY, CDR2 SMNVEV, per germline (reference sequence). CDR3 size: 12 residues. In nucleotides, the CDR3 is TGTGCCAGCAGTGCGACAGGGTATGGCTACACCTTC. It is translated as CASSATGYGYTF.

The rearrangement joins TRBV5-1 to TRBJ1-2; 10 bases align to TRBD1. There are 15 residues in the CDR3. V lost 4 bases to trimming and J lost 7 bases; unmatched junction nucleotides: 10. Germline V gene sequence: CDR1 SGHRS, CDR2 YFSETQ. This CDR3 is CASSGAMGTGVGYTF. For the CDR3, the DNA is TGCGCCAGCAGCGGCGCGATGGGGACAGGGGTTGGCTACACCTTC.

The rearrangement links TRBV30 to TRBJ2-5; 16 nucleotides line up with TRBD2. The V and J ends lost 5 bases and 5 bases, in that order; junction bases with no gene match: 5. Germline V gene lookup returns CDR1 GTSNPN and CDR2 SVGIG (reference sequence). CDR3 length equals 15 residues. The CDR3 DNA is TGTGCCTGGGGGACTAGCGGGAGGGTCCGGGAGACCCAGTACTTC. Protein product: CAWGTSGRVRETQYF.

CDR3 in DNA: TGCGCCAGCAGCTTGGAAGGGGCCGAAGGAAACACCATATATTTT. Protein product: CASSLEGAEGNTIYF. The J gene is TRBJ1-3, the V gene TRBV5-1, with D possibly TRBD1 on 5 matching bases. There are 15 residues in the CDR3. CDR1 is SGHRS, CDR2 YFSETQ, per germline. The V gene lost 0 bases and the J gene lost 4 bases, with 11 bases spanning the gap.

The sample holds one count of this clone. V gene TRBV5-1 combines with J gene TRBJ2-7, with 8 bases identical to TRBD1. After removal of 3 bases from V and 3 bases from J, the junction contained 11 bases not matched to a gene. The CDR3 sequence is 16 residues long. Germline V gene data show CDR1 as SGHRS and CDR2 as YFSETQ. Here the CDR3 reads CASSWVAPGQGYEQYF. The CDR3 DNA follows: TGCGCCAGCAGCTGGGTTGCCCCTGGACAGGGCTACGAGCAGTACTTC. Variable domain in full (rest from reference TRBV5-1 and TRBJ2-7): KAGVTQTPRYLIKTRGQQVTLSCSPISGHRSVSWYQQTPGQGLQFLFEYFSETQRNKGNFPGRFSGRQFSNSRSEMNVSTLELGDSALYLCASSWVAPGQGYEQYFGPGTRLTVT.

The rearrangement joins TRBV5-5 to TRBJ2-7, with TRBD1 matching 7 bases. CDR3 length: 16 amino acids. Germline trimming cut 2 bases from V and 2 bases from J; bases unmatched to any gene: 10. The germline CDR1 and CDR2 sequences are SGHKS and YYEKEE (reference sequence). CDR3 loop: CASSLLTGVFAYEQYF. The CDR3 DNA reads TGTGCCAGCAGCTTACTAACAGGGGTATTCGCCTACGAGCAGTACTTC.

The V call is TRBV10-3, the J call TRBJ2-7, with D possibly TRBD2 on 6 matching bases. CDR1 ENHRY and CDR2 SYGVKD come from the germline V gene. This CDR3 is 13 amino acids long. V lost 8 bases and J 0 bases, leaving 11 bases between the germline ends. The CDR3 is CAIEASDSYEQYF. CDR3 coding DNA: TGTGCCATCGAGGCTAGCGACTCCTACGAGCAGTACTTC.

The CDR3 region is CASSVGTPNYGYTF. Written as DNA, the CDR3 is TGTGCCAGCAGCGTCGGGACACCTAACTATGGCTACACCTTC. The chain couples TRBV7-8 to TRBJ1-2; perhaps TRBD1 as D (6 bases). This CDR3 contains 14 residues. V lost 5 bases and J lost 0, with 10 bases in between. The V gene's germline CDR1 is SGHVS and CDR2 FQNEAQ.

The chain couples TRBV9 to TRBJ1-2; a possible D gene is TRBD1 (6 bases). The germline V gene has CDR1 SGDLS and CDR2 YYNGEE. There are 18 residues in the CDR3. Trimming left V 4 bases short and J 1 base short, with 23 bases between. The CDR3 DNA is TGTGCCAGCAGCCTACACCCGGGGGGGGCAATCCGTAACTATGGCTACACCTTC. Its protein product is CASSLHPGGAIRNYGYTF. Combining the CDR3 with reference TRBV9 and TRBJ1-2 gives the whole variable domain DSGVTQTPKHLITATGQRVTLRCSPRSGDLSVYWYQQSLDQGLQFLIQYYNGEERAKGNILERFSAQQFPDLHSELNLSSLELGDSALYFCASSLHPGGAIRNYGYTFGSGTRLTVV.

CDR3 in DNA: TGTGCCAGCAGCTTAGTACTAGCGGGAGAGGGTGAGCAGTTCTTC. The encoded protein is CASSLVLAGEGEQFF. J is TRBJ2-1 and V is TRBV7-9; 11 nucleotides line up with TRBD2. The J segment lost 9 bases and the V segment lost 1 base, leaving 5 bases of the junction unmatched. This CDR3 is 15 amino acids long. Per the germline V gene, CDR1 is SEHNR and CDR2 is FQNEAQ (reference sequence).

The V call is TRBV18, the J call TRBJ2-1, with D perhaps TRBD1 (6 bases). V shed 3 bases and J shed 6 bases, with 9 bases lying between them. Germline CDR1 is KGHSH and CDR2 is LQKENI. The CDR3 contains 13 residues. Here the CDR3 DNA reads TGTGCCAGCTCACCTCTAGGGGGCAATGAGCAGTTCTTC. This gives the protein CASSPLGGNEQFF.

J is TRBJ1-5 and V is TRBV30; tentatively, D is TRBD1 (5 bases). The germline V gene has CDR1 GTSNPN and CDR2 SVGIG (reference sequence). This CDR3 comprises 15 residues. V gave up 4 bases and J gave up 4 bases, with 17 bases separating them. CDR3 sequence: CAWKGRGGGNQPQHF. DNA of the CDR3: TGTGCCTGGAAGGGGCGGGGGGGTGGAAATCAGCCCCAGCATTTT.

J is TRBJ2-5 and V is TRBV5-4, with 10 bases fitting TRBD2. After removal of 1 base from V and 5 bases from J, the junction contained 8 bases not matched to a gene. Germline CDR1 and CDR2: SGHNT and YYREEE (reference sequence). The CDR3 loop spans 16 amino acids. Here the CDR3 DNA reads TGTGCCAGCAGCTTGCCCCTAGCGGGGGTGGGGGAGACCCAGTACTTC. Protein: CASSLPLAGVGETQYF.

This rearrangement joins TRBV9 to TRBJ2-1, with 11 bases identical to TRBD2. Germline lookup yields CDR1 SGDLS and CDR2 YYNGEE. The CDR3 runs to 16 residues. Trimming took 0 bases from V and 9 from J; bases not matched to a gene: 8. The CDR3 DNA reads TGTGCCAGCAGCGTAGCGGGTAGCGGGGGGGCTGGTGAGCAGTTCTTC. Translation: CASSVAGSGGAGEQFF.

The V and J genes are TRBV5-4 and TRBJ2-1; TRBD2 agrees at 11 bases. CDR1 SGHNT and CDR2 YYREEE come from the germline V gene (reference sequence). This CDR3 region has 14 residues. The V gene end was trimmed by 4 bases and the J gene end by 7 bases; junction bases not matched to a gene: 4. CDR3 DNA sequence: TGTGCCAGCAGCCCGGGGACTAGCGGAAATGAGCAGTTCTTC. This sequence encodes CASSPGTSGNEQFF.

This clone was counted once. J is TRBJ2-1 and V is TRBV3-1 (or the pseudogene TRBV3-2); 16 bases are a match to TRBD2. There are 16 residues in the CDR3. Germline V gene lookup returns CDR1 LGHDT and CDR2 YNNKEL (reference sequence). V lost 2 bases, J lost 9 bases, and 4 bases stayed unmatched. CDR3 residues: CASSQRGTSGRGEQFF. In DNA, the CDR3 is TGTGCCAGCAGCCAACGCGGGACTAGCGGGAGGGGTGAGCAGTTCTTC.